This TCR beta chain was recovered during a study of blood T cell repertoires in COVID-19. Study in general: Collection of acute and convalescent COVID-19 samples took place in the United States, Italy and Spain.

Here immunoSEQ multiplex PCR was the method, and the copy in TCRdb shows in-frame clones only, minus some. This repertoire shows approximately 290,000 clones, roughly 85% found once; its top ten account for approximately 4.2%. Self-reported history from a screening survey and questionnaire set each donor's cohort. Sequencing was done on a sample of PBMCs or T cells enriched from blood (not recorded which). This clonotype was sampled from a woman under 40 who had recovered from COVID-19.

The CDR3 DNA reads TGTGCCAGCAGCTTAGGGCTCTTCAATGAGCAGTTCTTC. This sequence encodes CASSLGLFNEQFF. The chain employs TRBV7-3 and TRBJ2-1; unclear D gene. The CDR3 contains 13 residues. The V and J ends lost 2 bases and 6 bases respectively, with 8 bases between them. Germline V CDR1 and CDR2: SGHTA, FQGTGA.